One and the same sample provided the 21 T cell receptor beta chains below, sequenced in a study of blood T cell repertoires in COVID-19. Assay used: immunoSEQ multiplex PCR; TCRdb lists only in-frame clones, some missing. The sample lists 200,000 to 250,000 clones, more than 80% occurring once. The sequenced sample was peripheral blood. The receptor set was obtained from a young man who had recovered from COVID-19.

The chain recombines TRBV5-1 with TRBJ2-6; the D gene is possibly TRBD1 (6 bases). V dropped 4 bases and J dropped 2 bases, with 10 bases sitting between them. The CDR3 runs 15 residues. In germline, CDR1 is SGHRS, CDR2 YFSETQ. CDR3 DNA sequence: TGCGCCAGCAGCCACACAGGGACTGGGGCCAACGTCCTGACTTTC. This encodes CASSHTGTGANVLTF.

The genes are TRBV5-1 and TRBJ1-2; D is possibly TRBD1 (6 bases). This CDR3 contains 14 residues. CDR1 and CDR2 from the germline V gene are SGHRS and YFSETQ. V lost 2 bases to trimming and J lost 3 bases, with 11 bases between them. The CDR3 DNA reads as TGCGCCAGCAGCTTTGGGGACAAGGACTATGGCTACACCTTC. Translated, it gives CASSFGDKDYGYTF. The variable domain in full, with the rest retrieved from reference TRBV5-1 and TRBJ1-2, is KAGVTQTPRYLIKTRGQQVTLSCSPISGHRSVSWYQQTPGQGLQFLFEYFSETQRNKGNFPGRFSGRQFSNSRSEMNVSTLELGDSALYLCASSFGDKDYGYTFGSGTRLTVV.

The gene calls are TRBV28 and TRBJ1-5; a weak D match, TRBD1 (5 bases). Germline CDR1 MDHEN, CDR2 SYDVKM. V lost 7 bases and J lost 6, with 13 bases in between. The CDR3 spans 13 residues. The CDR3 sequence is CASIGGEGQPQHF. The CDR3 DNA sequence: TGTGCCAGCATTGGGGGGGAGGGTCAGCCCCAGCATTTT. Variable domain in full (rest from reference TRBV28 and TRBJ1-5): DVKVTQSSRYLVKRTGEKVFLECVQDMDHENMFWYRQDPGLGLRLIYFSYDVKMKEKGDIPEGYSVSREKKERFSLILESASTNQTSMYLCASIGGEGQPQHFGDGTRLSIL.

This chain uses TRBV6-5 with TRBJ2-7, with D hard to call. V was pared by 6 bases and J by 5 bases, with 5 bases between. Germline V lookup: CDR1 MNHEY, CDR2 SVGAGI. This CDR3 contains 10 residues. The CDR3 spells CASSLNEQYF. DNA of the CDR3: TGTGCCAGCAGCCTTAACGAGCAGTACTTC.

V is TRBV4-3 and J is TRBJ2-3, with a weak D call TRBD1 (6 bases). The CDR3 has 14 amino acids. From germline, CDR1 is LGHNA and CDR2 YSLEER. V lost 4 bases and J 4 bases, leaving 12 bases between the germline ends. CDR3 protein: CASSPASGADTQYF. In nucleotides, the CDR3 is TGCGCCAGCAGCCCCGCATCAGGGGCAGATACGCAGTATTTT.

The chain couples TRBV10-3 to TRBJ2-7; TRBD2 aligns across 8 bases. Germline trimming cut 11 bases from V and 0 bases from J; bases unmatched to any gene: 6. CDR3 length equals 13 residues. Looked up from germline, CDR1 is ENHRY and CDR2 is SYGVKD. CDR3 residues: CAGQTSGSYEQYF. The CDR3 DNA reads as TGTGCCGGGCAAACTAGCGGCTCCTACGAGCAGTACTTC.

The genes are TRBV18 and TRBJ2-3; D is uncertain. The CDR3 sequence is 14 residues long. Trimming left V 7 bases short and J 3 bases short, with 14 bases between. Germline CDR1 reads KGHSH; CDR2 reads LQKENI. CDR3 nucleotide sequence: TGTGCCAGCTTGGAACAGTTGCTAACAGATACGCAGTATTTT. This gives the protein CASLEQLLTDTQYF.

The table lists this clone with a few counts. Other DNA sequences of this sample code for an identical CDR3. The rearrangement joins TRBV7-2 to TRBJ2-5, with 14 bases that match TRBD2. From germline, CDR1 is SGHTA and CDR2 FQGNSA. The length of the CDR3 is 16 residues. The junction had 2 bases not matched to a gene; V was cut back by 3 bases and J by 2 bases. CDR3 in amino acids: CASSFGTSGGQETQYF. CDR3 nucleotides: TGTGCCAGCAGCTTCGGGACTAGCGGGGGTCAAGAGACCCAGTACTTC.

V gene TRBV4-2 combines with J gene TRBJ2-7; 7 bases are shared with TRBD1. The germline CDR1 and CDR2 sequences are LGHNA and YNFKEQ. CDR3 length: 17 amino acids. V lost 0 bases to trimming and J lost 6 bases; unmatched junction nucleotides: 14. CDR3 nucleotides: TGTGCCAGCAGCCAAGATGGGACGGGGACAGATCGTCCCGAGCAGTACTTC. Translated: CASSQDGTGTDRPEQYF.

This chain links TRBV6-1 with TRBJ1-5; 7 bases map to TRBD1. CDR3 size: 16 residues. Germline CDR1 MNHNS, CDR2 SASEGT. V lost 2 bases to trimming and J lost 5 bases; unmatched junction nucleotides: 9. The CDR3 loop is CASSEFLDREDQPQHF. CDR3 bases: TGTGCCAGCAGTGAATTCCTAGACAGGGAAGATCAGCCCCAGCATTTT.

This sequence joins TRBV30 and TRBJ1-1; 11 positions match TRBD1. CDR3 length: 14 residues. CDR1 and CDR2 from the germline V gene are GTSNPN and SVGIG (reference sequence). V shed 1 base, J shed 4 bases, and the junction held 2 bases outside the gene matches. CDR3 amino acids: CAWSGDRGATEAFF. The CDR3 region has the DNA TGTGCCTGGAGTGGGGACAGGGGGGCCACTGAAGCTTTCTTT.

DNA for the CDR3: TGTGCCATCACAGGGGCGAACACCGGGGAGCTGTTTTTT. It is translated as CAITGANTGELFF. This rearrangement joins TRBV24-1 to TRBJ2-2; 7 bases match TRBD1. V dropped 11 bases and J dropped 0; count of bases not matched to a gene: 2. Germline lookup yields CDR1 KGHDR and CDR2 SFDVKD. There are 13 residues in the CDR3.

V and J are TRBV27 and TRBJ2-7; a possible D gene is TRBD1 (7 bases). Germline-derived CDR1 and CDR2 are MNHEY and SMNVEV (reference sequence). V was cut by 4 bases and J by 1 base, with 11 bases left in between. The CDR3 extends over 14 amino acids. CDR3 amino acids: CASSYQGGSYEQYF. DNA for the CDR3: TGTGCCAGCAGTTACCAGGGGGGTTCCTACGAGCAGTACTTC.

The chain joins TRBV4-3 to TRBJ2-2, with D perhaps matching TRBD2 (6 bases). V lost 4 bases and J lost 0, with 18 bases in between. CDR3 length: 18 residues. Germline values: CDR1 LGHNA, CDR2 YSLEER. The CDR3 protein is CASSRARPGGANTGELFF. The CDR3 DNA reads TGCGCCAGCAGCCGCGCCAGACCCGGAGGGGCGAACACCGGGGAGCTGTTTTTT.

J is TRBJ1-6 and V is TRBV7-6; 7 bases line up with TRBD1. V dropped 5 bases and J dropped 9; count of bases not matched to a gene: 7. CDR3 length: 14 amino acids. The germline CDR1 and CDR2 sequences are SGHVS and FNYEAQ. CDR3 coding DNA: TGTGCCAGCAGCCCCGGGAGGGGGCTTTCACCCCTCCACTTT. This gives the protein CASSPGRGLSPLHF.

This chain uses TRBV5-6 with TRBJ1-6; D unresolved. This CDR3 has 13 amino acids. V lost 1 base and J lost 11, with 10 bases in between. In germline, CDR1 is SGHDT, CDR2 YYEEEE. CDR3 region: CASSLTSRPPLHF. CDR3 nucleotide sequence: TGTGCCAGCAGCTTGACATCGCGGCCACCCCTCCACTTT.

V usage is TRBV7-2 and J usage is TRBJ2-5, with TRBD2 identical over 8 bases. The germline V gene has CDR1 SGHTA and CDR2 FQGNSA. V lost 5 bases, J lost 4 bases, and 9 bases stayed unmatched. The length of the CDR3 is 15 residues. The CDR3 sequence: CASSPDGGVRETQYF. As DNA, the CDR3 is TGTGCCAGCAGCCCCGACGGGGGGGTGAGAGAGACCCAGTACTTC. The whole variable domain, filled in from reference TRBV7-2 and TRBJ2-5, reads GAGVSQSPSNKVTEKGKDVELRCDPISGHTALYWYRQSLGQGLEFLIYFQGNSAPDKSGLPSDRFSAERTGGSVSTLTIQRTQQEDSAVYLCASSPDGGVRETQYFGPGTRLLVL.

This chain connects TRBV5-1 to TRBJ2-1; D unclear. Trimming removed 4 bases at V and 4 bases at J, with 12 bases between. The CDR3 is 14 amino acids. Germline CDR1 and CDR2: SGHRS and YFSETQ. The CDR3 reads CASSGYKEYNEQFF. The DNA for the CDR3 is TGCGCCAGCAGCGGTTACAAGGAGTACAATGAGCAGTTCTTC.

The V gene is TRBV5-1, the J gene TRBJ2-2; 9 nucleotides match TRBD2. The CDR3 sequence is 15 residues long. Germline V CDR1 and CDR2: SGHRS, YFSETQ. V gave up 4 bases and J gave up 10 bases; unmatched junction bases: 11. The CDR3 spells CASSPGTSRRAELFF. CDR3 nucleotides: TGCGCCAGCAGCCCCGGGACTAGCCGAAGGGCGGAGCTGTTTTTT. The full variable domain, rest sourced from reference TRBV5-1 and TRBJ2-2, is KAGVTQTPRYLIKTRGQQVTLSCSPISGHRSVSWYQQTPGQGLQFLFEYFSETQRNKGNFPGRFSGRQFSNSRSEMNVSTLELGDSALYLCASSPGTSRRAELFFGEGSRLTVL.

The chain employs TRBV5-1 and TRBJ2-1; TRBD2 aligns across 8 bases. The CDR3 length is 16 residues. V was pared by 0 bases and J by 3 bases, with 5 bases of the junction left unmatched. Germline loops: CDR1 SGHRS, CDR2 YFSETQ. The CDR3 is CASSLVMRGVYNEQFF. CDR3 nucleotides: TGCGCCAGCAGCTTGGTGATGCGGGGGGTCTACAATGAGCAGTTCTTC.

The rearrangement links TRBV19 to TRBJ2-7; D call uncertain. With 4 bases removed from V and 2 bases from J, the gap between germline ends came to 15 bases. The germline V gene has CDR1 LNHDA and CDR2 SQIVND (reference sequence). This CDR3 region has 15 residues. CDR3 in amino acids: CASSTPWAGAYEQYF. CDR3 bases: TGTGCCAGTAGTACTCCGTGGGCAGGTGCCTACGAGCAGTACTTC.